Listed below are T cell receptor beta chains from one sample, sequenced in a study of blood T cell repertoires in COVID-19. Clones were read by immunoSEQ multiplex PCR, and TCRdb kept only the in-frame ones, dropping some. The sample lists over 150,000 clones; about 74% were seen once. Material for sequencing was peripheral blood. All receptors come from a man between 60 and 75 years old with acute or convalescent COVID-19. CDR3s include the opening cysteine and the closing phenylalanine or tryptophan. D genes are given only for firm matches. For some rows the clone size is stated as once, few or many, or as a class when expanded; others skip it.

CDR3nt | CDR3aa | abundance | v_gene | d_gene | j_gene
TGTGCCAGCAGCTTAGCGAGGGAACAAGCCAAAAACATTCAGTACTTC | CASSLAREQAKNIQYF | few | TRBV7-9 | . | TRBJ2-4
TGTGCCAGCAGCGAGGAGGTAAACACTGAAGCTTTCTTT | CASSEEVNTEAFF | . | TRBV9 | . | TRBJ1-1
TGCGCCAGCAGCTTACTCCCTCGCCGCGTGACCTATAATTCACCCCTCCACTTT | CASSLLPRRVTYNSPLHF | . | TRBV5-1 | . | TRBJ1-6
TGTGCCACCAGTGATGTGGACAGGGGGATCGGCTACACCTTC | CATSDVDRGIGYTF | . | TRBV24-1 | TRBD1 | TRBJ1-2
TGTGCCAGCAGCGGTACAGGGGGCCCGGCCAATCAGCCCCAGCATTTT | CASSGTGGPANQPQHF | . | TRBV5-5 | TRBD1 | TRBJ1-5
TGTGCCACCAGTGATTCGGTGCCTAGCGGGGGGGCAGATACGCAGTATTTT | CATSDSVPSGGADTQYF | . | TRBV24-1 | TRBD2 | TRBJ2-3
TGTGCCAGCGAGGACAGGGTTCTAGAGACCCAGTACTTC | CASEDRVLETQYF | . | TRBV25-1 | TRBD1 | TRBJ2-5
TGTGCCAGCAGCCCGTCGGGACAGGGGGCCGGATCACCCCTCCACTTT | CASSPSGQGAGSPLHF | . | TRBV7-9 | TRBD1 | TRBJ1-6
TGTGCCAGTAATTTCGACAGCTATGGCTACACCTTC | CASNFDSYGYTF | . | TRBV19 | . | TRBJ1-2
TGTGCCAGCAGTGAGGACAGGTTCGGCTACACCTTC | CASSEDRFGYTF | . | TRBV2 | TRBD1 | TRBJ1-2
TGTGCCAGCAGCTTAGGCAGGGTTTATTCTGGGGCCAACGTCCTGACTTTC | CASSLGRVYSGANVLTF | . | TRBV5-4 | . | TRBJ2-6
TGTGCCAGCAGCGTAGGGTCAGGCCTCAATCAGCCCCAGCATTTT | CASSVGSGLNQPQHF | few | TRBV9 | . | TRBJ1-5
TGTGCCAGCAGCTCTCGACAGGACGAAAAACTGTTTTTT | CASSSRQDEKLFF | . | TRBV7-9 | . | TRBJ1-4
TGTGCCAGCAGCTATTCACCACAAACAGGGGGTCCAGGAGGCTACACCTTC | CASSYSPQTGGPGGYTF | . | TRBV5-5 | TRBD1 | TRBJ1-2
TGTGCCACCAGAGCGGGTAGCTCCTACAATGAGCAGTTCTTC | CATRAGSSYNEQFF | . | TRBV24-1 | . | TRBJ2-1
TGTGCCAGCAGTGAGATAAGTAGGGACAAAATTGAGAACACTGAAGCTTTCTTT | CASSEISRDKIENTEAFF | . | TRBV6-4 | . | TRBJ1-1
TGTGCCAGCAGTTTAACAGGGTGGAACACTGAAGCTTTCTTT | CASSLTGWNTEAFF | . | TRBV27 | . | TRBJ1-1
TGTGCCAGTAGTATATCGGGGAGCACTGAAGCTTTCTTT | CASSISGSTEAFF | . | TRBV19 | . | TRBJ1-1
TGTGCCAGCAGTACCGGGACTAGCGCCTACAATGAGCAGTTCTTC | CASSTGTSAYNEQFF | . | TRBV27 | TRBD2 | TRBJ2-1
TGCGCCAGCAGCCAGGGAATCCAGGGGATTGGCTACACCTTC | CASSQGIQGIGYTF | . | TRBV4-1 | . | TRBJ1-2